The 30 T cell receptor beta chains listed next were all sequenced from one sample in a study of blood T cell repertoires in COVID-19. The method was immunoSEQ multiplex PCR; TCRdb's version includes in-frame clones alone and lacks a portion of them. Of 40,000 to 45,000 clones listed, less than 70% are singletons. The sample comprised peripheral blood. The receptors were sampled from a man older than 75 with acute or convalescent COVID-19.

J is TRBJ2-1 and V is TRBV9; 8 positions agree with TRBD1. The germline gives CDR1 SGDLS, CDR2 YYNGEE. The CDR3 is 16 residues long. The junction had 13 bases not matched to a gene; V was cut back by 3 bases and J by 8 bases. The CDR3 is CASSERQGPLGYEQFF. DNA for the CDR3: TGTGCCAGCAGCGAGAGACAGGGGCCATTAGGGTATGAGCAGTTCTTC.

This clone was seen a handful of times. The chain is built from TRBV19 and TRBJ1-1; 8 bases fit TRBD1. The junction had 8 bases not matched to a gene; V was cut back by 10 bases and J by 4 bases. Germline-derived CDR1 and CDR2 are LNHDA and SQIVND (reference sequence). This CDR3 spans 13 amino acids. Written as DNA, the CDR3 is TGTGCCACTTACACAGGGGGGACCACTGAAGCTTTCTTT. It translates to CATYTGGTTEAFF.

A few counts support this clone. V is TRBV11-2 and J is TRBJ1-4, with 9 bases lining up with TRBD1. Germline lookup yields CDR1 SGHAT and CDR2 FQNNGV. V was pared by 7 bases and J by 7 bases, with 7 bases of the junction left unmatched. The CDR3 has 14 residues. CDR3 residues: CASNGQGSGEKLFF. CDR3 coding DNA: TGTGCCAGCAACGGACAGGGGTCCGGTGAAAAACTGTTTTTT.

The chain couples TRBV7-2 to TRBJ1-1; TRBD1 aligns across 8 bases. J gave up 2 bases and V 5 bases, and 4 bases lay outside the gene matches. This CDR3 is 14 amino acids long. The germline V gene has CDR1 SGHTA and CDR2 FQGNSA. This chain's CDR3 is CASSKQGDNTEAFF. CDR3 DNA: TGTGCCAGCAGCAAACAGGGGGACAACACTGAAGCTTTCTTT.

V usage is TRBV19 and J usage is TRBJ2-6; 7 positions agree with TRBD1. The CDR3 extends over 16 amino acids. V lost 9 bases, J lost 0 bases, and 8 bases stayed unmatched. Per germline, CDR1 LNHDA and CDR2 SQIVND (reference sequence). The CDR3 protein is CASGDSFYSGANVLTF. The CDR3 DNA is TGTGCCAGCGGGGACAGTTTCTACTCTGGGGCCAACGTCCTGACTTTC.

CDR3 nucleotide sequence: TGTGCCAGCAGCCCAGTTGGAAGCGGGAGAACAGATACGCAGTATTTT. It specifies CASSPVGSGRTDTQYF. The rearrangement uses TRBV14 and TRBJ2-3, with 8 bases identical to TRBD2. The CDR3 sequence is 16 residues long. Germline assignment: CDR1 SGHDN and CDR2 FVKESK. V lost 4 bases to trimming and J lost 3 bases; unmatched junction nucleotides: 9.

This chain joins TRBV10-3 and TRBJ2-5; D is possibly TRBD1 (6 bases). The CDR3 contains 16 residues. The V and J ends lost 6 bases and 0 bases respectively, with 17 bases between them. CDR1 ENHRY and CDR2 SYGVKD come from the germline V gene. The CDR3 reads CAIRTQGHMYQETQYF. In DNA, the CDR3 is TGTGCCATCAGAACTCAGGGACATATGTACCAAGAGACCCAGTACTTC.

A single count supports this clone. The chain joins TRBV6-6 to TRBJ1-6, with 9 nucleotides matching TRBD1. V lost 6 bases to trimming and J lost 7 bases; unmatched junction nucleotides: 4. This CDR3 comprises 14 residues. In germline, CDR1 is MNHNY, CDR2 SVGAGI (reference sequence). CDR3 protein: CASRRDRANSPLHF. CDR3 nucleotide sequence: TGTGCCAGCAGGCGGGACAGGGCGAATTCACCCCTCCACTTT.

CDR3 protein: CASSRGLLYEQYF. CDR3 bases: TGCGCCAGCAGCCGAGGACTTCTTTACGAGCAGTACTTC. The rearrangement links TRBV4-3 to TRBJ2-7, with a weak D call TRBD2 (5 bases). Germline values: CDR1 LGHNA, CDR2 YSLEER. The V end lost 4 bases, the J end lost 4 bases, and 11 bases lay between the germline ends. This CDR3 comprises 13 residues.

This clone was seen a few times. The chain employs TRBV4-2 and TRBJ1-3; 8 nucleotides agree with TRBD1. The CDR3 extends over 18 amino acids. V was pared by 0 bases and J by 3 bases, with 10 bases of the junction left unmatched. Germline V gene lookup returns CDR1 LGHNA and CDR2 YNFKEQ. CDR3 amino acids: CASSQDGVPGGFGNTIYF. The CDR3 region has the DNA TGTGCCAGCAGCCAAGACGGTGTGCCAGGGGGCTTTGGAAACACCATATATTTT.

This clone occurred a few times. The chain couples TRBV10-2 to TRBJ1-1; D perhaps matches TRBD1 (5 bases). Trimming pared 0 bases from V and 5 bases from J, leaving 7 bases between. The CDR3 has 13 residues. CDR1 is WSHSY, CDR2 SAAADI, per germline. The CDR3 spells CASSESKGTEAFF. CDR3 DNA: TGCGCCAGCAGTGAGTCGAAGGGGACTGAAGCTTTCTTT.

Sample share makes this clone medium-sized (0.01 to 0.1%). This CDR3 is CASSKGQDTEAFF. The CDR3, as DNA: TGTGCCAGCAGCAAAGGACAGGACACTGAAGCTTTCTTT. J is TRBJ1-1 and V is TRBV21-1; TRBD1, the table's D call, lacks a check against the DNA. TRBV21-1 is deemed a pseudogene. CDR3 size: 13 residues.

The V call is TRBV2, the J call TRBJ2-5; 14 nucleotides agree with TRBD2. CDR3 length equals 14 residues. The germline V gene encodes CDR1 SNHLY and CDR2 FYNNEI. V was clipped by 5 bases and J by 7 bases; unmatched bases: 3. The CDR3 nucleotides are TGTGCCAGCAGTTCGACTAGCGGGGGGGGGACCCAGTACTTC. Translated, it gives CASSSTSGGGTQYF.

The chain links TRBV19 to TRBJ1-3, with D unclear. Trimming cost V 4 bases and J 0 bases, with 7 bases left between them. Germline V gives CDR1 LNHDA, CDR2 SQIVND (reference sequence). The CDR3 contains 14 residues. The chain's CDR3 is CASSTQISGNTIYF. DNA for the CDR3: TGTGCCAGTAGTACGCAGATCTCTGGAAACACCATATATTTT.

The DNA of the CDR3 is TGTGCCAGCAGCGGGCTCGCGGGGGACCCTAAAGAGACCCAGTACTTC. Amino acids: CASSGLAGDPKETQYF. The V and J genes are TRBV9 and TRBJ2-5; 7 bases are a match to TRBD2. CDR3 size: 16 residues. CDR1 is SGDLS and CDR2 is YYNGEE in the germline V gene. With 3 bases clipped from V and 3 bases from J, the junction kept 11 bases outside the gene matches.

The gene calls are TRBV19 and TRBJ1-1; TRBD1 matches 9 bases. This CDR3 region has 14 residues. CDR1 and CDR2 (germline): LNHDA, SQIVND (reference sequence). V lost 5 bases and J lost 6; bases outside the gene matches: 7. Here the CDR3 reads CASSPGTGWAEAFF. The CDR3 coding sequence is TGTGCCAGTAGTCCTGGGACAGGGTGGGCTGAAGCTTTCTTT.

The genes are TRBV30 and TRBJ1-2; D is unresolved. V was cut by 0 bases and J by 4 bases, with 6 bases left in between. Germline lookup yields CDR1 GTSNPN and CDR2 SVGIG (reference sequence). The CDR3 totals 12 residues. Here the CDR3 reads CAWSVNTYGYTF. The CDR3 DNA follows: TGTGCCTGGAGTGTGAACACCTATGGCTACACCTTC. Filled out from reference TRBV30 and TRBJ1-2, the complete variable domain reads SQTIHQWPATLVQPVGSPLSLECTVEGTSNPNLYWYRQAAGRGLQLLFYSVGIGQISSEVPQNLSASRPQDRQFILSSKKLLLSDSGFYLCAWSVNTYGYTFGSGTRLTVV.

For the CDR3, the DNA is TGCGCCAGCAGCATCGCAGGGGCCGGGGCCAACGTCCTGACTTTC. It is translated as CASSIAGAGANVLTF. V usage is TRBV5-1 and J usage is TRBJ2-6; D might be TRBD1 (6 bases). With 4 bases removed from V and 4 bases from J, the gap between germline ends came to 12 bases. This CDR3 is 15 amino acids long. CDR1 is SGHRS and CDR2 is YFSETQ in the germline V gene.

The chain employs TRBV18 and TRBJ1-3; D not certain. The CDR3 consists of 15 residues. Germline assignment: CDR1 KGHSH and CDR2 LQKENI. The V and J ends lost 3 bases and 4 bases respectively, with 13 bases between them. The CDR3 coding sequence is TGTGCCAGCTCACCCACGCTTCGGGGAGGAAACACCATATATTTT. Protein product: CASSPTLRGGNTIYF. Using reference TRBV18 and TRBJ1-3 for the parts outside the CDR3, the full variable domain is NAGVMQNPRHLVRRRGQEARLRCSPMKGHSHVYWYRQLPEEGLKFMVYLQKENIIDESGMPKERFSAEFPKEGPSILRIQQVVRGDSAAYFCASSPTLRGGNTIYFGEGSWLTVV.

Relative to its sample, this clone is medium-sized. The chain is built from TRBV6-5 and TRBJ1-3; weak D call: TRBD1 (5 bases). The CDR3 runs to 13 residues. Germline V gene sequence: CDR1 MNHEY, CDR2 SVGAGI. The V and J ends lost 8 bases and 4 bases respectively, with 12 bases between them. The DNA for the CDR3 is TGTGCCAGCGGGGCAGACCAGGGAAACACCATATATTTT. Translated, it gives CASGADQGNTIYF.

The chain joins TRBV7-9 to TRBJ1-2, with TRBD1 as a possible D gene (6 bases). The CDR3 has 13 amino acids. The V end was cut by 5 bases, the J end by 4 bases, with 11 bases between. Germline-derived CDR1 and CDR2 are SEHNR and FQNEAQ (reference sequence). The CDR3 nucleotides are TGTGCCAGCAGCCGACAGGTTATCTATGGCTACACCTTC. Translation: CASSRQVIYGYTF.

The rearrangement joins TRBV6-1 to TRBJ1-1; the match to TRBD1 covers 7 bases. This CDR3 region has 15 residues. The ends lost 0 bases at V and 0 bases at J; junction bases unmatched: 1. Germline V gene lookup returns CDR1 MNHNS and CDR2 SASEGT. Here the CDR3 DNA reads TGTGCCAGCAGTGAAGCGGGACAGTTGAACACTGAAGCTTTCTTT. Protein: CASSEAGQLNTEAFF.

This sequence joins TRBV5-1 and TRBJ2-3; a possible D gene is TRBD2 (6 bases). Trimming shortened V by 1 base and J by 1 base, and 10 bases separated the two germline ends. Germline V gene data show CDR1 as SGHRS and CDR2 as YFSETQ. This CDR3 has 15 residues. The CDR3 is CASSLLWGGTDTQYF. The CDR3 DNA reads as TGCGCCAGCAGCTTGCTTTGGGGGGGCACAGATACGCAGTATTTT.

This chain connects TRBV21-1 to TRBJ1-2. TRBV21-1 is noted as a pseudogene. The CDR3 is 14 amino acids. The CDR3 region has the DNA TGTGCCAGCAGCAAAGATGGAGGGGCGGATGGCTACACCTTC. It translates to CASSKDGGADGYTF.

This clone was observed a few times. The genes are TRBV3-1 (or the pseudogene TRBV3-2) and TRBJ2-1; the match to TRBD2 covers 12 bases. V shed 2 bases, J shed 6 bases, and the junction held 5 bases outside the gene matches. The germline gives CDR1 LGHDT, CDR2 YNNKEL (reference sequence). CDR3 length: 16 residues. The CDR3 region is CASSQPRLAGVNEQFF. The CDR3 region has the DNA TGTGCCAGCAGCCAACCGAGACTAGCGGGAGTCAATGAGCAGTTCTTC.

V usage is TRBV12-3 or TRBV12-4 and J usage is TRBJ2-1, with TRBD2 matching 8 bases. The CDR3 runs 13 residues. After removal of 7 bases from V and 8 bases from J, the junction contained 7 bases not matched to a gene. CDR3 sequence (DNA): TGTGCCAGCAAACGGGAGGGTAACTATGAGCAGTTCTTC. This gives the protein CASKREGNYEQFF.

V usage is TRBV2 and J usage is TRBJ1-2, with 8 bases identical to TRBD1. Germline lookup yields CDR1 SNHLY and CDR2 FYNNEI. The length of the CDR3 is 14 residues. Unmatched junction bases numbered 12, after V lost 7 bases and J lost 8 bases. The CDR3 coding sequence is TGTGCCAGCAACCCACAGGGGGAGGTTGGAGGCTACACCTTC. It specifies CASNPQGEVGGYTF.

The count of this clone is one. The chain is built from TRBV7-8 and TRBJ1-2, with a tentative D call TRBD1 (5 bases). V lost 2 bases and J lost 9, with 13 bases in between. The CDR3 is 13 residues long. Germline V gene data show CDR1 as SGHVS and CDR2 as FQNEAQ. The CDR3 coding sequence is TGTGCCAGCAGCTTAACGGACACTAATCGCTACACCTTC. Translated, it gives CASSLTDTNRYTF.

This clone has only one observation. The genes are TRBV2 and TRBJ2-7; 9 bases map to TRBD1. The CDR3 is 13 residues long. V was pared by 5 bases and J by 4 bases, with 3 bases of the junction left unmatched. Germline CDR1 is SNHLY and CDR2 is FYNNEI. CDR3 sequence (DNA): TGTGCCAGCAGTCGGGACAGGGCGTACGAGCAGTACTTC. Protein product: CASSRDRAYEQYF.

The V gene is TRBV21-1, the J gene TRBJ2-3; the DNA was not used to check the table's D call, TRBD2. TRBV21-1 is designated a pseudogene. This CDR3 is built from 17 residues. The CDR3 region is CASSKGSGLAGTDTQYF. The CDR3 DNA sequence: TGTGCCAGCAGCAAAGGCTCAGGACTAGCGGGCACAGATACGCAGTATTTT.